The 7 T cell receptor beta chains presented below share a single source sample, sequenced in a study of regulatory T cells in long-lasting Graves disease. To make TCR beta libraries, researchers used iRepertoire HTBI primers and Arm-PCR of CDR3 regions. One entry per CDR3 protein, called by TCRdb with MiXCR from the multiplex PCR reads. The sample lists 450,000 or so distinct CDR3 sequences, about 22% occurring once. As for time point: persistent/refractory GD, antithyroid drugs over 5 years with positive TRAb. TCR sequences were obtained from RNA taken from PBMCs. The sample here was peripheral blood mononuclear cells (PBMCs), taken when the disease was refractory, from a patient treated with antithyroid drugs. These receptors were obtained from a female donor with Graves disease.

The table lists this clonotype with a few counts. The J gene is TRBJ2-6, the V gene TRBV11-2; D is perhaps TRBD2 (5 bases). Trimming stripped 5 bases from V and 0 bases from J, with 11 bases between. This CDR3 is built from 16 residues. The germline V gene has CDR1 SGHAT and CDR2 FQNNGV. CDR3 amino acids: CASSAVRGSGANVLTF. The CDR3 nucleotides read TGTGCCAGCAGCGCCGTACGGGGCTCTGGGGCCAACGTCCTGACTTTC.

This chain uses TRBV12-3 or TRBV12-4 with TRBJ2-7; 11 bases are a match to TRBD2. This CDR3 contains 14 residues. With 6 bases clipped from V and 5 bases from J, the junction kept 6 bases outside the gene matches. The CDR3: CASSLLAGGHEQYF. The CDR3 DNA follows: TGTGCCAGCAGCTTGCTAGCGGGGGGCCACGAGCAGTACTTC.

In its sample, this clonotype was seen many times. The genes are TRBV12-3 or TRBV12-4 and TRBJ1-1, with D maybe TRBD1 (5 bases). The CDR3 totals 13 residues. Deletions cut 4 bases from V and 10 bases from J, with 16 bases between. The CDR3 DNA reads TGTGCCAGCAGTTCCCCTGGAGTGCAGGGAGCTTTCTTT. It translates to CASSSPGVQGAFF.

The V call is TRBV25-1, the J call TRBJ2-2; no definite D call. Germline V gene data show CDR1 as MGHDK and CDR2 as SYGVNS. This CDR3 comprises 12 residues. Trimming removed 7 bases at V and 8 bases at J, with 11 bases between. The CDR3 protein is CASTYDGGELFF. The CDR3 coding sequence is TGTGCCAGCACCTATGACGGAGGGGAGCTGTTTTTT.

The chain couples TRBV7-9 to TRBJ1-2, with 8 nucleotides matching TRBD1. From germline, CDR1 is SEHNR and CDR2 FQNEAQ (reference sequence). V lost 1 base and J lost 8; bases outside the gene matches: 9. CDR3 size: 15 residues. CDR3 residues: CASSLGYRGTGGYTF. CDR3 DNA: TGTGCCAGCAGCTTAGGCTACAGGGGGACCGGAGGCTACACCTTC.

In this sample, this clonotype turned up many times. A much bigger clone sits one base away, suggesting this may be a read error. The chain is built from TRBV7-2 and TRBJ2-7; D is uncertain. V lost 2 bases and J 3 bases, leaving 5 bases between the germline ends. Germline-derived CDR1 and CDR2 are SGHTA and FQGNSA. The CDR3 is 12 amino acids. CDR3 sequence: CASSLQDYEQYF. DNA of the CDR3: TGTGCCAGCAGCTTACAGGACTACGAGCAGTACTTC.

DNA for the CDR3: TGTGCCAGCAGTCACCAACCCGGGGTCCCCACTGAAGCTTTCTTT. Translated, it gives CASSHQPGVPTEAFF. The chain couples TRBV7-9 to TRBJ1-1; D gene uncertain. The CDR3 runs to 15 residues. Germline lookup yields CDR1 SEHNR and CDR2 FQNEAQ (reference sequence). V lost 6 bases to trimming and J lost 4 bases, with 18 bases between them.